Below, 18 T cell receptor beta chains from the same sample are listed, as sequenced in a study of cytomegalovirus exposure and HLA in healthy donors. Both 60 Vbeta primers and 13 Jbeta primers went into the PCR. Data came from immunoSEQ multiplex PCR; TCRdb stores just in-frame clones and leaves some out. The table has under 150,000 clones, roughly four fifths seen once. The sample consisted of PBMCs. These receptors were obtained from a boy aged 2 to 9 in good health and CMV-seronegative.

The V gene is TRBV5-4, the J gene TRBJ1-3, with 8 positions matching TRBD1. V shed 4 bases, J shed 0 bases, and the junction held 6 bases outside the gene matches. CDR1 and CDR2 (germline): SGHNT, YYREEE (reference sequence). This CDR3 contains 16 residues. The CDR3 bases are TGTGCCAGCAGCGCGGGGACAGGACCCTCTGGAAACACCATATATTTT. Its protein is CASSAGTGPSGNTIYF.

This chain links TRBV6-4 with TRBJ2-2; D might be TRBD2 (6 bases). The CDR3 is made up of 13 amino acids. V gave up 2 bases and J gave up 8 bases, with 9 bases separating them. The germline V gene has CDR1 MRHNA and CDR2 SNTAGT. The CDR3 spells CASSDRDSGELFF. The CDR3 DNA is TGTGCCAGCAGTGACCGGGACTCAGGGGAGCTGTTTTTT.

The V gene is TRBV30, the J gene TRBJ2-7, with a weak D call TRBD1 (5 bases). This CDR3 region has 13 residues. Germline values: CDR1 GTSNPN, CDR2 SVGIG (reference sequence). Trimming cost V 0 bases and J 3 bases, with 9 bases left between them. The CDR3 here is CAWSVSRDYEQYF. CDR3 sequence (DNA): TGTGCCTGGAGTGTAAGCAGGGACTACGAGCAGTACTTC.

The CDR3: CASGQLAGTYNYGYTF. CDR3 in DNA: TGTGCTAGTGGTCAACTAGCCGGGACGTATAACTATGGCTACACCTTC. This chain links TRBV12-5 with TRBJ1-2; D is perhaps TRBD1 (5 bases). CDR3 length: 16 amino acids. The germline gives CDR1 LGHNT, CDR2 FRNRAP. Deletions cut 5 bases from V and 1 base from J, with 17 bases between.

The chain carries TRBV6-5 and TRBJ2-7; 7 nucleotides line up with TRBD2. The V segment lost 6 bases and the J segment 4 bases; nucleotides outside the gene matches: 6. Looked up from germline, CDR1 is MNHEY and CDR2 is SVGAGI. The CDR3 contains 13 residues. For the CDR3, the DNA is TGTGCCAGCAGGGAGAGCGGGAAATACGAGCAGTACGTC. Residues: CASRESGKYEQYV.

The chain links TRBV5-5 to TRBJ1-5; 9 bases fit TRBD1. The ends lost 4 bases at V and 1 base at J; junction bases unmatched: 3. This CDR3 is 15 amino acids long. CDR1 and CDR2 from the germline V gene are SGHKS and YYEKEE (reference sequence). The CDR3 DNA sequence: TGTGCCAGCAGCCAAGGACAGGGGAGCAATCAGCCCCAGCATTTT. Translating it yields CASSQGQGSNQPQHF.

This clone was seen only a few times. The chain carries TRBV2 and TRBJ2-5; 8 bases are a match to TRBD2. CDR1 is SNHLY and CDR2 is FYNNEI in the germline V gene. The V and J ends lost 7 bases and 7 bases, in that order; junction bases with no gene match: 11. The length of the CDR3 is 14 residues. This CDR3 reads CASKTSGVGGTQYF. The CDR3 DNA follows: TGTGCCAGCAAAACTAGCGGCGTAGGCGGGACCCAGTACTTC.

This clone showed up just once. The chain recombines TRBV6-1 with TRBJ1-5; D call uncertain. CDR1 and CDR2 from the germline V gene are MNHNS and SASEGT. This CDR3 is 13 amino acids long. V gave up 7 bases and J gave up 3 bases, with 10 bases separating them. The CDR3 here is CASNGRINQPQHF. The CDR3, as DNA: TGTGCCAGCAATGGCAGGATCAATCAGCCCCAGCATTTT.

The V and J genes are TRBV25-1 and TRBJ1-2; weak D call: TRBD1 (6 bases). V was trimmed by 3 bases and J by 7 bases, leaving 12 bases between them. The CDR3 covers 13 residues. CDR1 and CDR2 (germline): MGHDK, SYGVNS. The CDR3 region has the DNA TGTGCCAGCAGTGATTCTGACAGGTTTGGCTACACCTTC. It is translated as CASSDSDRFGYTF.

The chain uses TRBV29-1 and TRBJ1-1; D remains ambiguous. The CDR3 runs 14 residues. CDR1 and CDR2 from the germline V gene are SQVTM and ANQGSEA. Between the trimmed V and J ends, which lost 7 bases and 1 base, there was a span of 16 bases. The CDR3, as DNA: TGCAGCGCACCAGCCTTGACGGGGAACACTGAAGCTTTCTTT. Its protein is CSAPALTGNTEAFF.

This chain joins TRBV5-1 and TRBJ2-3; 12 nucleotides match TRBD2. The CDR3 is 22 amino acids. The V gene end was trimmed by 4 bases and the J gene end by 1 base; junction bases not matched to a gene: 22. Germline CDR1 is SGHRS and CDR2 is YFSETQ. The DNA of the CDR3 is TGCGCCAGCAGCCCCCGGCTAGCGGGGGGGCCCTCCTGGTCACGCGGCACAGATACGCAGTATTTT. This codes for CASSPRLAGGPSWSRGTDTQYF.

This chain links TRBV4-2 with TRBJ2-3; perhaps TRBD1 as D (6 bases). This CDR3 region has 18 residues. V was trimmed by 1 base and J by 6 bases, leaving 23 bases between them. Germline CDR1 and CDR2: LGHNA and YNFKEQ. The CDR3 here is CASSQGGSTGDNWDTQYF. DNA of the CDR3: TGTGCCAGCAGCCAAGGGGGGTCGACAGGTGATAATTGGGATACGCAGTATTTT.

V is TRBV5-4 and J is TRBJ2-1, with D perhaps matching TRBD1 (8 bases). The CDR3 runs to 20 residues. Germline V gene lookup returns CDR1 SGHNT and CDR2 YYREEE (reference sequence). V was pared by 0 bases and J by 0 bases, with 22 bases between. CDR3 amino acids: CASSLEWTGRGFSSYNEQFF. In DNA, the CDR3 is TGTGCCAGCAGCTTGGAGTGGACAGGGAGGGGGTTTAGCTCCTACAATGAGCAGTTCTTC.

The chain combines TRBV9 with TRBJ2-1; 7 bases line up with TRBD2. Losses at the gene ends were 0 bases for V and 2 bases for J; bases not matched to a gene: 5. Germline CDR1 SGDLS, CDR2 YYNGEE. CDR3 length: 16 residues. DNA for the CDR3: TGTGCCAGCAGCGTAGAGCGGGGAGGGGCCTACAATGAGCAGTTCTTC. It yields the protein CASSVERGGAYNEQFF.

This rearrangement joins TRBV9 to TRBJ1-2; tentative D call: TRBD1 (6 bases). Trimming stripped 0 bases from V and 4 bases from J, with 13 bases between. Germline CDR1 SGDLS, CDR2 YYNGEE. The CDR3 runs to 15 residues. Here the CDR3 reads CASSVGGGMIYGYTF. The CDR3 DNA is TGTGCCAGCAGCGTAGGGGGGGGCATGATCTATGGCTACACCTTC. Complete variable domain (other parts from reference TRBV9 and TRBJ1-2): DSGVTQTPKHLITATGQRVTLRCSPRSGDLSVYWYQQSLDQGLQFLIQYYNGEERAKGNILERFSAQQFPDLHSELNLSSLELGDSALYFCASSVGGGMIYGYTFGSGTRLTVV.

The J gene is TRBJ1-1, the V gene TRBV6-5; D gene uncertain. The V gene's germline CDR1 is MNHEY and CDR2 SVGAGI. The CDR3 has 13 amino acids. V lost 11 bases to trimming and J lost 0 bases, with 13 bases between them. The CDR3 loop reads CAGRRSMNTEAFF. CDR3 coding DNA: TGTGCCGGTAGGAGGAGTATGAACACTGAAGCTTTCTTT.

The rearrangement joins TRBV6-4 to TRBJ1-1; D may be TRBD1 (6 bases). The CDR3 has 14 residues. CDR1 is MRHNA and CDR2 is SNTAGT in the germline V gene. V was pared by 3 bases and J by 0 bases, with 8 bases between. CDR3 region: CASSESGVNTEAFF. In DNA form, the CDR3 reads TGTGCCAGCAGTGAATCAGGGGTGAACACTGAAGCTTTCTTT.

The chain is built from TRBV6-6 and TRBJ2-1, with a tentative D call TRBD1 (6 bases). The germline V and J ends were trimmed by 5 bases and 8 bases, with 13 bases remaining between them. CDR3 length equals 13 residues. Per germline, CDR1 MNHNY and CDR2 SVGAGI (reference sequence). CDR3 sequence (DNA): TGTGCCAGCAGTCACGTGGACAGTGATGAGCAGTTCTTC. Translating gives CASSHVDSDEQFF.